A single sample gave rise to the 3 T cell receptor beta chains below, sequenced in a study of regulatory T cells in long-lasting Graves disease. The time point was: newly diagnosed GD, antithyroid drugs for less than 3 months. There was RNA extracted from PBMCs, and the TCR library was made from it. Library construction for TCR beta used iRepertoire HTBI primers and Arm-PCR of CDR3 regions. MiXCR, applied by TCRdb to the multiplex PCR reads, yields one record per CDR3 protein. This table has 400,000 to 550,000 distinct CDR3 sequences, around 15% appearing once. Another study also made use of these data, one on T cells in Graves' hyperthyroidism and ophthalmopathy.

Sample: peripheral blood mononuclear cells (PBMCs), taken at new diagnosis, from a patient treated with antithyroid drugs. The receptors were gathered from a woman in her 30s with Graves disease.

Many counts were recorded for this clonotype. This chain links TRBV7-9 with TRBJ1-1; D might be TRBD1 (6 bases). V dropped 5 bases and J dropped 7 bases, with 17 bases sitting between them. This CDR3 is built from 14 residues. CDR1 is SEHNR and CDR2 is FQNEAQ in the germline V gene (reference sequence). CDR3 sequence (DNA): TGTGCCAGCAGCGTGGGGGGCGCGTGGTTTGAAGCTTTCTTT. Translation: CASSVGGAWFEAFF. The variable domain in full, completed from reference TRBV7-9 and TRBJ1-1, reads DTGVSQNPRHKITKRGQNVTFRCDPISEHNRLYWYRQTLGQGPEFLTYFQNEAQLEKSRLLSDRFSAERPKGSFSTLEIQRTEQGDSAMYLCASSVGGAWFEAFFGQGTRLTVV.

In this sample, this clonotype turned up many times. V usage is TRBV28 and J usage is TRBJ2-7, with TRBD2 identical over 10 bases. V was clipped by 5 bases and J by 2 bases; unmatched bases: 6. Germline V gene sequence: CDR1 MDHEN, CDR2 SYDVKM. This CDR3 comprises 15 residues. CDR3 protein: CASSTLAGPTYEQYF. CDR3 DNA sequence: TGTGCCAGCAGTACACTAGCGGGGCCCACCTACGAGCAGTACTTC. The whole variable domain, remainder taken from reference TRBV28 and TRBJ2-7, is DVKVTQSSRYLVKRTGEKVFLECVQDMDHENMFWYRQDPGLGLRLIYFSYDVKMKEKGDIPEGYSVSREKKERFSLILESASTNQTSMYLCASSTLAGPTYEQYFGPGTRLTVT.

The chain combines TRBV27 with TRBJ2-7; D not resolved. V lost 2 bases and J 2 bases, leaving 7 bases between the germline ends. CDR1 and CDR2 (germline): MNHEY, SMNVEV (reference sequence). The CDR3 extends over 13 amino acids. This chain's CDR3 is CASSLKAPYEQYF. The CDR3 nucleotides are TGTGCCAGCAGTTTAAAGGCCCCCTACGAGCAGTACTTC.